This entry describes one T cell receptor (beta chain). Its target is not known. The data were produced by immunoSEQ multiplex PCR, yet TCRdb's version contains in-frame clones alone and is incomplete. The sample consists of about 150,000 clones, 80% to 90% of them appearing once. The data are from a study of T cell responses to AZD1222 COVID-19 vaccine. Study background: Second-dose intervals of approximately 4 or approximately 12 weeks were pooled. Study findings and constraints: Targets within unmutated variant regions were reportedly found for nearly half of spike-specific TCRs. Donors skewed white British and female; clonal diversity was possibly underestimated. Regions 160-218 and 743-854 held dominance among vaccine-associated CD4 TCRs, which spanned spike.

Germline V gives CDR1 MNHNS, CDR2 SASEGT. The CDR3 totals 13 residues. Deletions cut 10 bases from V and 0 bases from J, with 9 bases between. Sequenced material: peripheral blood, taken on day 0 of AZD1222 vaccination. This TCR came from an adult in good health. The V call is TRBV6-1, the J call TRBJ2-2; D remains ambiguous. The CDR3 region has the DNA TGTGCCACCCGTACGGCGAACACCGGGGAGCTGTTTTTT. Residues: CATRTANTGELFF.